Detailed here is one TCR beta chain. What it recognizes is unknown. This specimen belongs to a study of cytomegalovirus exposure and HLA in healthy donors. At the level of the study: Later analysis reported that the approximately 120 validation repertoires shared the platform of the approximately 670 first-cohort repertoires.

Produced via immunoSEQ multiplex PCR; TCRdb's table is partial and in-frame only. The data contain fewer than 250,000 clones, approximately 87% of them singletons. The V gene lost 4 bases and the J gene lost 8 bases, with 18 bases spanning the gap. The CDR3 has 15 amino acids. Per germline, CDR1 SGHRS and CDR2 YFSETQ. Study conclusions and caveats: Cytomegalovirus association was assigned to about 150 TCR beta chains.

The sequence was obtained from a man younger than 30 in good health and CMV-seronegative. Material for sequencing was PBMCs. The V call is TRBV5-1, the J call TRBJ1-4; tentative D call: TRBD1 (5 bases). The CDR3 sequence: CASSQVGAGEEKLFF. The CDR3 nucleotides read TGCGCCAGCAGCCAAGTCGGGGCGGGAGAGGAAAAACTGTTTTTT. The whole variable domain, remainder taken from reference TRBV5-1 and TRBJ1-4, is KAGVTQTPRYLIKTRGQQVTLSCSPISGHRSVSWYQQTPGQGLQFLFEYFSETQRNKGNFPGRFSGRQFSNSRSEMNVSTLELGDSALYLCASSQVGAGEEKLFFGSGTQLSVL.